This TCR beta chain stems from a study of T cell responses to AZD1222 COVID-19 vaccine. Profiling relied on immunoSEQ multiplex PCR, and the TCRdb table lists in-frame clones only, not all of them. The sample lists around 100,000 clones, about 89% occurring once. The CDR3 runs 15 residues. Germline V gene data show CDR1 as SGDLS and CDR2 as YYNGEE. Trimming cost V 2 bases and J 11 bases; bases outside gene matches: 16. The receptor was derived from an adult in good health. J is TRBJ2-7 and V is TRBV9, with TRBD1 matching 7 bases. The sample consisted of peripheral blood, taken on day 0 of AZD1222 vaccination. CDR3 loop: CASSVWDRPDVNKYF. CDR3 nucleotides: TGTGCCAGCAGCGTTTGGGACAGACCCGACGTTAACAAGTACTTC. Variable domain in full (rest from reference TRBV9 and TRBJ2-7): DSGVTQTPKHLITATGQRVTLRCSPRSGDLSVYWYQQSLDQGLQFLIQYYNGEERAKGNILERFSAQQFPDLHSELNLSSLELGDSALYFCASSVWDRPDVNKYFGPGTRLTVT.